Presented here are 31 T cell receptor beta chains from one specimen sequenced in a study of T cell responses to AZD1222 COVID-19 vaccine. Using immunoSEQ multiplex PCR, the repertoire was profiled, and TCRdb retains in-frame clones only, with some absent. This table holds about 88,000 clones, 75% to 95% found once. The sequencing used peripheral blood, collected 28 days after the second AZD1222 dose. The receptors shown here come from an adult who received the AZD1222 COVID-19 vaccine.

The DNA of the CDR3 is TGTGCCAGCAGCCTAGAGACAGGGGTTATTCCCACGTTCACCTACGAGCAGTACTTC. Amino acids: CASSLETGVIPTFTYEQYF. This rearrangement joins TRBV7-2 to TRBJ2-7; 8 bases line up with TRBD1. V gave up 5 bases and J gave up 2 bases; unmatched junction bases: 20. CDR1 is SGHTA and CDR2 is FQGNSA in the germline V gene. CDR3 length equals 19 residues. The whole variable domain, remainder taken from reference TRBV7-2 and TRBJ2-7, is GAGVSQSPSNKVTEKGKDVELRCDPISGHTALYWYRQSLGQGLEFLIYFQGNSAPDKSGLPSDRFSAERTGGSVSTLTIQRTQQEDSAVYLCASSLETGVIPTFTYEQYFGPGTRLTVT.

V and J are TRBV9 and TRBJ1-5; TRBD1 might be the D (6 bases). This CDR3 comprises 15 residues. Germline lookup yields CDR1 SGDLS and CDR2 YYNGEE. Trimming took off 0 bases at V and 2 bases at J, with 9 bases between the two ends. The CDR3 DNA reads TGTGCCAGCAGCGTAGAAGGGGGGGGCAATCAGCCCCAGCATTTT. Its translation: CASSVEGGGNQPQHF.

The V gene is TRBV3-1 (or the pseudogene TRBV3-2), the J gene TRBJ1-1; D perhaps matches TRBD1 (5 bases). The V gene's germline CDR1 is LGHDT and CDR2 YNNKEL (reference sequence). V lost 3 bases to trimming and J lost 0 bases, with 11 bases between them. The length of the CDR3 is 15 residues. CDR3 DNA sequence: TGTGCCAGCAGCCAGGGGGGACTCTTGAACACTGAAGCTTTCTTT. This encodes CASSQGGLLNTEAFF.

The rearrangement joins TRBV18 to TRBJ2-7; the D is unclear. This CDR3 contains 15 residues. CDR1 is KGHSH and CDR2 is LQKENI in the germline V gene. With 0 bases removed from V and 5 bases from J, the gap between germline ends came to 14 bases. CDR3 coding DNA: TGTGCCAGCTCACCACCGGAACGCCCGGGCAACGAGCAGTACTTC. Protein: CASSPPERPGNEQYF.

This clone was counted a few times. CDR3 bases: TGCAGCGTTTCTAGCGGGGGACACAATGAGCAGTTCTTC. It codes for CSVSSGGHNEQFF. This sequence joins TRBV29-1 and TRBJ2-1, with 10 bases identical to TRBD2. After removal of 5 bases from V and 5 bases from J, the junction contained 3 bases not matched to a gene. Germline V gene sequence: CDR1 SQVTM, CDR2 ANQGSEA. The CDR3 loop spans 13 amino acids.

This chain connects TRBV7-9 to TRBJ1-2; 7 bases are shared with TRBD1. Germline CDR1 SEHNR, CDR2 FQNEAQ (reference sequence). CDR3 length: 14 residues. Trimming removed 7 bases from V and 5 bases from J; junction bases left unmatched: 10. The CDR3 is CASMSGTATYGYTF. The CDR3 DNA sequence: TGTGCCAGCATGTCCGGGACAGCTACTTATGGCTACACCTTC. Full variable domain (missing parts from reference TRBV7-9 and TRBJ1-2): DTGVSQNPRHKITKRGQNVTFRCDPISEHNRLYWYRQTLGQGPEFLTYFQNEAQLEKSRLLSDRFSAERPKGSFSTLEIQRTEQGDSAMYLCASMSGTATYGYTFGSGTRLTVV.

The sample holds one count of this clone. This CDR3 is also generated by other DNA sequences in the sample. The chain has TRBV5-6 and TRBJ1-1; tentatively, D is TRBD1 (5 bases). Trimming stripped 0 bases from V and 3 bases from J, with 9 bases between. Looked up from germline, CDR1 is SGHDT and CDR2 is YYEEEE. The CDR3 is 14 residues long. CDR3 nucleotide sequence: TGTGCCAGCAGCTTGGGGGGGAAAGACACTGAAGCTTTCTTT. Translation gives CASSLGGKDTEAFF.

V gene TRBV4-1 combines with J gene TRBJ2-7, with D hard to call. The CDR3 covers 15 residues. V shed 0 bases and J shed 4 bases, with 13 bases lying between them. Germline CDR1 MGHRA, CDR2 YSYEKL. CDR3 region: CASSQEGQPLYEQYF. CDR3 DNA sequence: TGCGCCAGCAGCCAAGAAGGGCAGCCCCTGTACGAGCAGTACTTC.

This clone was counted between two and nine times. CDR3 nucleotides: TGTGCCAGCAGCCCCGGACAGGCTCGAGAGACCCAGTACTTC. Translated, it gives CASSPGQARETQYF. The genes are TRBV11-2 and TRBJ2-5; 7 nucleotides agree with TRBD1. V shed 5 bases and J 4 bases; nucleotides not matched to a gene: 7. The length of the CDR3 is 14 residues. Germline lookup yields CDR1 SGHAT and CDR2 FQNNGV.

V usage is TRBV7-2 and J usage is TRBJ1-3, with D perhaps TRBD1 (6 bases). Trimming stripped 2 bases from V and 3 bases from J, with 8 bases between. Germline V lookup: CDR1 SGHTA, CDR2 FQGNSA. The CDR3 consists of 14 residues. The CDR3, as DNA: TGTGCCAGCAGCTTAAGCAGGGGTGGAAACACCATATATTTT. Amino acids: CASSLSRGGNTIYF.

The chain joins TRBV4-2 to TRBJ1-1; 7 bases fit TRBD1. This CDR3 comprises 16 residues. Germline trimming cut 0 bases from V and 3 bases from J; bases unmatched to any gene: 7. Germline lookup yields CDR1 LGHNA and CDR2 YNFKEQ. The chain's CDR3 is CASSQEPRGTYTEAFF. The CDR3 DNA follows: TGTGCCAGCAGCCAAGAGCCCAGGGGGACGTACACTGAAGCTTTCTTT.

The rearrangement links TRBV19 to TRBJ1-4; tentatively, D is TRBD1 (5 bases). Per germline, CDR1 LNHDA and CDR2 SQIVND (reference sequence). The CDR3 has 14 amino acids. V lost 3 bases and J 7 bases, leaving 12 bases between the germline ends. The CDR3 DNA is TGTGCCAGTAGTATTGGTGGGGGTACTGAAAAACTGTTTTTT. Amino acids: CASSIGGGTEKLFF.

The CDR3 coding sequence is TGTGCCAGCAGTTTAAGGGGAGAGGGCACAGATACGCAGTATTTT. This gives the protein CASSLRGEGTDTQYF. This chain links TRBV28 with TRBJ2-3; D may correspond to TRBD1 or TRBD2 (5 bases each). This CDR3 region has 15 residues. V was trimmed by 2 bases and J by 1 base, leaving 10 bases between them. CDR1 is MDHEN and CDR2 is SYDVKM in the germline V gene.

In DNA, the CDR3 is TGTGCCACCAGTGATGTCTCCTTGGATACGCAGTATTTT. This gives the protein CATSDVSLDTQYF. This chain joins TRBV24-1 and TRBJ2-3; no reliable D call. CDR1 and CDR2 (germline): KGHDR, SFDVKD. Trimming left V 3 bases short and J 6 bases short, with 9 bases between. CDR3 length equals 13 residues.

The chain joins TRBV6-5 to TRBJ1-6, with D possibly matching TRBD1 (5 bases). Germline CDR1 reads MNHEY; CDR2 reads SVGAGI. Trimming left V 4 bases short and J 7 bases short, with 11 bases between. The length of the CDR3 is 14 residues. CDR3 sequence reads: CASSSRRGNSPLHF. CDR3 nucleotides: TGTGCCAGCAGTTCCCGACGGGGGAATTCACCCCTCCACTTT.

The CDR3 DNA follows: TGTGCCTGGAGTGCCCCGGGGGCCCAGCCCCAGCATTTT. Protein: CAWSAPGAQPQHF. The rearrangement uses TRBV30 and TRBJ1-5, with D possibly matching TRBD1 (6 bases). Germline assignment: CDR1 GTSNPN and CDR2 SVGIG (reference sequence). The CDR3 length is 13 residues. Trimming took off 1 base at V and 7 bases at J, with 11 bases between the two ends.

DNA for the CDR3: TGCGCCAGCAGCCAAGGGTCGGCAGGGGGCGAGAATGAGCAGTTCTTC. Amino acids: CASSQGSAGGENEQFF. V usage is TRBV4-3 and J usage is TRBJ2-1, with 8 positions matching TRBD1. CDR3 length: 16 amino acids. V trimming: 1 base; J trimming: 7 bases; junction bases outside the gene matches: 9. Germline V gene sequence: CDR1 LGHNA, CDR2 YSLEER.

This clone appeared once. V and J are TRBV9 and TRBJ2-7; possibly TRBD2 for D (6 bases). The V gene's germline CDR1 is SGDLS and CDR2 YYNGEE. V was cut by 4 bases and J by 2 bases, with 13 bases left in between. The length of the CDR3 is 14 residues. The CDR3 bases are TGTGCCAGCAGCCCTGCGGGGAAACCCTACGAGCAGTACTTC. It is translated as CASSPAGKPYEQYF.

The rearrangement links TRBV5-1 to TRBJ1-1; 9 nucleotides line up with TRBD1. J was trimmed by 5 bases and V by 7 bases; bases with no gene match: 6. Germline CDR1 and CDR2: SGHRS and YFSETQ. There are 13 residues in the CDR3. The CDR3 sequence: CASPRDRETEAFF. The CDR3 DNA reads as TGCGCCAGCCCCCGGGACAGGGAAACTGAAGCTTTCTTT. Full variable domain (missing parts from reference TRBV5-1 and TRBJ1-1): KAGVTQTPRYLIKTRGQQVTLSCSPISGHRSVSWYQQTPGQGLQFLFEYFSETQRNKGNFPGRFSGRQFSNSRSEMNVSTLELGDSALYLCASPRDRETEAFFGQGTRLTVV.

Only a few counts were recorded for this clone. The chain joins TRBV9 to TRBJ1-6; 9 bases are shared with TRBD1. From germline, CDR1 is SGDLS and CDR2 YYNGEE. Trimming at V came to 4 bases and at J to 6 bases, leaving 11 bases not matched to a gene. CDR3 length: 17 amino acids. CDR3 DNA: TGTGCCAGCAGCACGGGGACAGGGAAGGTATCTAATTCACCCCTCCACTTT. Amino acids: CASSTGTGKVSNSPLHF.

V is TRBV5-4 and J is TRBJ1-2, with TRBD1 matching over 7 bases. V gave up 5 bases and J gave up 8 bases; unmatched junction bases: 12. The CDR3 is 14 amino acids. From germline, CDR1 is SGHNT and CDR2 YYREEE (reference sequence). CDR3 bases: TGTGCCAGCAGGCCTGACAGGGCCAGAGGGGGCTACACCTTC. This encodes CASRPDRARGGYTF.

The rearrangement links TRBV1 to TRBJ2-3; the table names TRBD2, a call not compared with the DNA. TRBV1 is a pseudogene locus. The CDR3 loop spans 17 amino acids. The CDR3 loop reads CTSSQGLAGAITDTQYF. The CDR3, as DNA: TGCACCAGCAGCCAAGGGCTAGCGGGGGCGATCACAGATACGCAGTATTTT.

This rearrangement joins TRBV18 to TRBJ1-3; weak D call: TRBD1 (5 bases). The CDR3 is 17 residues long. Deletions cut 3 bases from V and 0 bases from J, with 15 bases between. The V gene's germline CDR1 is KGHSH and CDR2 LQKENI. Here the CDR3 DNA reads TGTGCCAGCTCACCCCCAGGGAGGGTCTTCTCTGGAAACACCATATATTTT. Its protein is CASSPPGRVFSGNTIYF.

This chain links TRBV29-1 with TRBJ1-1; D may be TRBD1 (6 bases). The CDR3 runs 15 residues. Trimming left V 4 bases short and J 0 bases short, with 15 bases between. The germline V gene encodes CDR1 SQVTM and CDR2 ANQGSEA. The chain's CDR3 is CSVVRGGTVNTEAFF. DNA for the CDR3: TGCAGCGTTGTTAGGGGGGGGACGGTGAACACTGAAGCTTTCTTT.

J is TRBJ1-5 and V is TRBV12-3 or TRBV12-4; no clear D. This CDR3 region has 13 residues. V was trimmed by 8 bases and J by 0 bases, leaving 8 bases between them. CDR3 in amino acids: CASGGYSNQPQHF. Here the CDR3 DNA reads TGTGCCAGCGGAGGGTATAGCAATCAGCCCCAGCATTTT.

DNA of the CDR3: TGTGCCAGCAGTACGCAGGGGTATGGCTACACCTTC. It yields the protein CASSTQGYGYTF. V gene TRBV6-5 combines with J gene TRBJ1-2; a possible D gene is TRBD1 (6 bases). Germline CDR1 MNHEY, CDR2 SVGAGI. This CDR3 spans 12 amino acids. With 5 bases removed from V and 5 bases from J, the gap between germline ends came to 9 bases.

The chain uses TRBV4-3 and TRBJ1-3; D unresolved. The CDR3 sequence is 14 residues long. CDR1 and CDR2 (germline): LGHNA, YSLEER. V was trimmed by 0 bases and J by 13 bases, leaving 16 bases between them. CDR3 region: CASSQDLGRTSIYF. The DNA for the CDR3 is TGCGCCAGCAGCCAAGATCTTGGCAGAACGTCAATATATTTT.

The genes are TRBV6-5 and TRBJ2-7; D unclear. The CDR3 extends over 14 amino acids. Between the trimmed V and J ends, which lost 2 bases and 4 bases, there was a span of 12 bases. The germline gives CDR1 MNHEY, CDR2 SVGAGI. CDR3 sequence (DNA): TGTGCCAGCAGTTACAGCCAGAAACCATACGAGCAGTACTTC. This encodes CASSYSQKPYEQYF.

The chain recombines TRBV7-9 with TRBJ1-4; possibly TRBD1 for D (5 bases). CDR1 and CDR2 from the germline V gene are SEHNR and FQNEAQ (reference sequence). The CDR3 sequence is 15 residues long. V was shortened by 1 base and J by 7 bases, with 13 bases between the two germline ends. The DNA for the CDR3 is TGTGCCAGCAGCTTAGTGGGGGAAGAGGGTGAAAAACTGTTTTTT. Its translation: CASSLVGEEGEKLFF.

This clone has a single count. The gene calls are TRBV6-5 and TRBJ1-5; 7 bases line up with TRBD1. V was pared by 0 bases and J by 9 bases, with 8 bases of the junction left unmatched. The V gene's germline CDR1 is MNHEY and CDR2 SVGAGI. This CDR3 contains 15 residues. The CDR3, as DNA: TGTGCCAGCAGTTACTCGAGTGGGGGACAGCTGCCCCAGCATTTT. Translation gives CASSYSSGGQLPQHF.

This clone was recorded only once. This chain links TRBV7-3 with TRBJ1-1, with 8 bases aligning to TRBD1. This CDR3 contains 15 residues. With V trimmed by 5 bases and J by 4 bases, 9 bases remained unmatched. The germline V gene encodes CDR1 SGHTA and CDR2 FQGTGA. Written as DNA, the CDR3 is TGTGCCAGCAGCCCCAGACAGGGGAGATCCACTGAAGCTTTCTTT. Its translation is CASSPRQGRSTEAFF.